One T cell receptor (beta chain) is described in this entry. Participants had their cohort set by participant-reported clinical history. The sample belongs to a study of blood T cell repertoires in COVID-19. The assay was immunoSEQ multiplex PCR, and TCRdb's table has in-frame clones only and misses some. The sample consists of under 450,000 clones, approximately 87% of them appearing once. The sample was PBMCs or T cells enriched from blood (not recorded which). The origin of this receptor is a man aged 25-40 years who had recovered from COVID-19.

The CDR3 DNA sequence: TGTGCCAGTAGTATACTTCGGACAGAACGGTACATGAACACTGAAGCTTTCTTT. It translates to CASSILRTERYMNTEAFF. The chain has TRBV19 and TRBJ1-1; perhaps TRBD1 as D (6 bases). Germline V gene lookup returns CDR1 LNHDA and CDR2 SQIVND (reference sequence). V was cut by 2 bases and J by 0 bases, with 19 bases left in between. There are 18 residues in the CDR3.